The next 27 T cell receptor beta chains were all read from a single sample in a study of blood T cell repertoires in COVID-19. The repertoire was sequenced with immunoSEQ multiplex PCR; TCRdb's copy has only in-frame clones and lacks some. The sample lists 150,000 to 200,000 clones, 88% occurring once. The sequencing sample was made of peripheral blood. The receptors stem from a man aged 35 to 55 with active or convalescent COVID-19.

The chain employs TRBV5-1 and TRBJ1-4; D remains ambiguous. The germline CDR1 and CDR2 sequences are SGHRS and YFSETQ. Deletions cut 1 base from V and 6 bases from J, with 7 bases between. This CDR3 contains 13 residues. The DNA of the CDR3 is TGCGCCAGCAGCTTGTTGTCAGATGAAAAACTGTTTTTT. The encoded protein is CASSLLSDEKLFF. Supplemented by reference TRBV5-1 and TRBJ1-4, the full variable domain reads KAGVTQTPRYLIKTRGQQVTLSCSPISGHRSVSWYQQTPGQGLQFLFEYFSETQRNKGNFPGRFSGRQFSNSRSEMNVSTLELGDSALYLCASSLLSDEKLFFGSGTQLSVL.

CDR3 sequence reads: CAWSPNRVITEAFF. Here the CDR3 DNA reads TGTGCCTGGAGTCCCAACAGGGTGATCACTGAAGCTTTCTTT. The chain has TRBV30 and TRBJ1-1; maybe TRBD1 (6 bases). The CDR3 length is 14 residues. V shed 2 bases and J shed 4 bases, with 14 bases lying between them. Germline loops: CDR1 GTSNPN, CDR2 SVGIG (reference sequence). The full variable domain, its missing parts supplied by reference TRBV30 and TRBJ1-1, is SQTIHQWPATLVQPVGSPLSLECTVEGTSNPNLYWYRQAAGRGLQLLFYSVGIGQISSEVPQNLSASRPQDRQFILSSKKLLLSDSGFYLCAWSPNRVITEAFFGQGTRLTVV.

The chain uses TRBV19 and TRBJ2-5; 7 bases fit TRBD1. Germline CDR1 reads LNHDA; CDR2 reads SQIVND (reference sequence). The trim removed 10 bases at V and 1 base at J, leaving 9 bases unmatched. The CDR3 sequence is 14 residues long. The CDR3, as DNA: TGTGCCACCGGGGACAGACTAAGCCAAGAGACCCAGTACTTC. It encodes CATGDRLSQETQYF. Full variable domain (outside the CDR3, taken from reference TRBV19 and TRBJ2-5): DGGITQSPKYLFRKEGQNVTLSCEQNLNHDAMYWYRQDPGQGLRLIYYSQIVNDFQKGDIAEGYSVSREKKESFPLTVTSAQKNPTAFYLCATGDRLSQETQYFGPGTRLLVL.

V gene TRBV28 combines with J gene TRBJ2-2, with D perhaps matching TRBD1 (6 bases). CDR1 and CDR2 from the germline V gene are MDHEN and SYDVKM. Trimming left V 6 bases short and J 6 bases short, with 17 bases between. The CDR3 has 15 residues. CDR3 loop: CASRRNYQGSGELFF. In DNA form, the CDR3 reads TGTGCCAGCAGGAGAAATTATCAGGGGTCCGGGGAGCTGTTTTTT.

The chain has TRBV19 and TRBJ1-6; TRBD1 is a possible D gene (5 bases). The germline V gene has CDR1 LNHDA and CDR2 SQIVND (reference sequence). V lost 3 bases and J lost 9, with 12 bases in between. The CDR3 is made up of 14 amino acids. The CDR3 coding sequence is TGTGCCAGTAGTATTGGGGGGTACGGTTCACCCCTCCACTTT. The encoded protein is CASSIGGYGSPLHF.

V usage is TRBV6-5 and J usage is TRBJ2-2; 8 bases line up with TRBD1. The length of the CDR3 is 15 residues. Per germline, CDR1 MNHEY and CDR2 SVGAGI. J gave up 3 bases and V 2 bases, and 2 bases lay outside the gene matches. The CDR3 is CASSYPDRDTGELFF. CDR3 in DNA: TGTGCCAGCAGTTACCCGGACAGGGACACCGGGGAGCTGTTTTTT.

A word on this clone: Other DNA sequences in the same sample also yield this CDR3. The chain recombines TRBV7-2 with TRBJ2-7; D is perhaps TRBD2 (7 bases). The germline gives CDR1 SGHTA, CDR2 FQGNSA. The germline V and J ends were trimmed by 5 bases and 2 bases, with 13 bases remaining between them. The CDR3 extends over 14 amino acids. The CDR3 region has the DNA TGTGCCAGCAGCCCCTCCGGGGGGCCCTACGAGCAGTACTTC. Its protein product is CASSPSGGPYEQYF. Full variable domain (missing parts from reference TRBV7-2 and TRBJ2-7): GAGVSQSPSNKVTEKGKDVELRCDPISGHTALYWYRQSLGQGLEFLIYFQGNSAPDKSGLPSDRFSAERTGGSVSTLTIQRTQQEDSAVYLCASSPSGGPYEQYFGPGTRLTVT.

The chain is built from TRBV28 and TRBJ1-2, with 10 bases identical to TRBD1. Germline V lookup: CDR1 MDHEN, CDR2 SYDVKM. The CDR3 is made up of 15 amino acids. The junction had 8 bases not matched to a gene; V was cut back by 4 bases and J by 6 bases. CDR3 protein: CASSYPGQGINGYTF. For the CDR3, the DNA is TGTGCCAGCAGTTACCCGGGACAGGGGATTAATGGCTACACCTTC.

The chain is built from TRBV19 and TRBJ2-5, with 7 positions matching TRBD1. Germline trimming cut 4 bases from V and 4 bases from J; bases unmatched to any gene: 9. CDR1 and CDR2 (germline): LNHDA, SQIVND (reference sequence). The CDR3 sequence is 15 residues long. The CDR3 protein is CASSRNLQGRETQYF. As DNA, the CDR3 is TGTGCCAGTAGTAGAAATCTACAGGGGAGAGAGACCCAGTACTTC.

The CDR3: CASSAGLGLSNEQFF. The CDR3 DNA reads TGCGCCAGCAGCGCGGGACTGGGTCTTTCCAATGAGCAGTTCTTC. This sequence joins TRBV5-1 and TRBJ2-1; the D gene is possibly TRBD2 (6 bases). The CDR3 spans 15 residues. Looked up from germline, CDR1 is SGHRS and CDR2 is YFSETQ. Trimming took off 4 bases at V and 6 bases at J, with 17 bases between the two ends.

This chain links TRBV27 with TRBJ2-7; 9 positions agree with TRBD1. Germline V CDR1 and CDR2: MNHEY, SMNVEV (reference sequence). CDR3 size: 17 residues. Germline trimming cut 4 bases from V and 6 bases from J; bases unmatched to any gene: 16. The CDR3 spells CASSSVPGQGRSREQYF. The DNA for the CDR3 is TGTGCCAGCAGTTCCGTCCCGGGACAGGGAAGGTCGCGCGAGCAGTACTTC.

This chain connects TRBV27 to TRBJ1-2; D is undetermined. CDR1 is MNHEY, CDR2 SMNVEV, per germline (reference sequence). The V gene lost 5 bases and the J gene lost 3 bases, with 19 bases spanning the gap. The CDR3 contains 16 residues. CDR3 region: CASSLNRGVADYGYTF. The CDR3 DNA reads TGTGCCAGCAGTCTAAATCGGGGAGTAGCAGACTATGGCTACACCTTC.

The chain recombines TRBV10-3 with TRBJ2-3; maybe TRBD2 (6 bases). The CDR3 is made up of 14 amino acids. V was shortened by 2 bases and J by 6 bases, with 12 bases between the two germline ends. The germline V gene encodes CDR1 ENHRY and CDR2 SYGVKD. CDR3 protein: CAISETRERDTQYF. The CDR3 DNA sequence: TGTGCCATCAGTGAGACCCGGGAGCGGGATACGCAGTATTTT.

The chain uses TRBV10-3 and TRBJ2-3; TRBD2 matches 10 bases. V shed 2 bases, J shed 2 bases, and the junction held 4 bases outside the gene matches. This CDR3 has 16 residues. Looked up from germline, CDR1 is ENHRY and CDR2 is SYGVKD. CDR3 bases: TGTGCCATCAGTGAGGCCCTAGCGGGAGCCACAGATACGCAGTATTTT. Translation: CAISEALAGATDTQYF.

The CDR3 sequence is CASSLQGATNEKLFF. The CDR3 DNA reads as TGCGCCAGCAGCTTACAGGGGGCAACTAATGAAAAACTGTTTTTT. This sequence joins TRBV5-1 and TRBJ1-4, with 8 bases lining up with TRBD1. Germline trimming cut 2 bases from V and 0 bases from J; bases unmatched to any gene: 0. The CDR3 is 15 amino acids. Germline lookup yields CDR1 SGHRS and CDR2 YFSETQ. The full variable domain, completed using reference TRBV5-1 and TRBJ1-4, is KAGVTQTPRYLIKTRGQQVTLSCSPISGHRSVSWYQQTPGQGLQFLFEYFSETQRNKGNFPGRFSGRQFSNSRSEMNVSTLELGDSALYLCASSLQGATNEKLFFGSGTQLSVL.

The chain links TRBV29-1 to TRBJ2-6, with 8 bases lining up with TRBD2. Germline trimming cut 4 bases from V and 2 bases from J; bases unmatched to any gene: 4. The V gene's germline CDR1 is SQVTM and CDR2 ANQGSEA. This CDR3 region has 15 residues. The CDR3 DNA reads TGCAGCGTTGCAAGCGGGGGCGCTGGGGCCAACGTCCTGACTTTC. This gives the protein CSVASGGAGANVLTF.

The V and J genes are TRBV24-1 and TRBJ1-4; 9 nucleotides match TRBD1. This CDR3 comprises 14 residues. Germline V gene data show CDR1 as KGHDR and CDR2 as SFDVKD. With 11 bases clipped from V and 6 bases from J, the junction kept 9 bases outside the gene matches. The CDR3 spells CANRPGQGHEKLFF. Written as DNA, the CDR3 is TGTGCCAACAGGCCGGGACAGGGACATGAAAAACTGTTTTTT.

The chain couples TRBV14 to TRBJ2-7; D gene unclear. CDR1 and CDR2 (germline): SGHDN, FVKESK. V was clipped by 0 bases and J by 3 bases, with 6 bases between them. The CDR3 runs 13 residues. The CDR3 sequence: CASSQENNYEQYF. In DNA form, the CDR3 reads TGTGCCAGCAGCCAAGAAAACAACTACGAGCAGTACTTC.

The genes are TRBV27 and TRBJ1-3, with a weak D call TRBD1 (5 bases). With 5 bases removed from V and 0 bases from J, the gap between germline ends came to 11 bases. This CDR3 has 15 residues. Germline CDR1 reads MNHEY; CDR2 reads SMNVEV (reference sequence). The CDR3 sequence is CASSRDRSSGNTIYF. CDR3 nucleotide sequence: TGTGCCAGCAGTAGAGACAGAAGCTCTGGAAACACCATATATTTT.

V usage is TRBV5-8 and J usage is TRBJ2-5; 10 positions match TRBD2. The CDR3 totals 16 residues. The junction had 3 bases not matched to a gene; V was cut back by 0 bases and J by 1 base. CDR1 and CDR2 (germline): SGHTS, YDEGEE. The CDR3 DNA sequence: TGTGCCAGCAGCTTGGCCAGGACTAGCGGCCAAGAGACCCAGTACTTC. Protein: CASSLARTSGQETQYF.

This chain links TRBV7-9 with TRBJ1-4; the D gene is possibly TRBD1 (5 bases). CDR3 length: 15 amino acids. V lost 1 base and J lost 0, with 6 bases in between. The germline CDR1 and CDR2 sequences are SEHNR and FQNEAQ (reference sequence). CDR3 DNA sequence: TGTGCCAGCAGCTTAGGGGGCCCAACTAATGAAAAACTGTTTTTT. It codes for CASSLGGPTNEKLFF.

The chain is built from TRBV12-5 and TRBJ1-4; D not resolved. Germline V gives CDR1 LGHNT, CDR2 FRNRAP. V was shortened by 5 bases and J by 7 bases, with 8 bases between the two germline ends. The CDR3 totals 12 residues. CDR3 nucleotides: TGTGCTAGTGGTGCGTTCGGTGAAAAACTGTTTTTT. This sequence encodes CASGAFGEKLFF.

The J gene is TRBJ1-1, the V gene TRBV11-2; TRBD1 matches at 7 bases. CDR1 is SGHAT and CDR2 is FQNNGV in the germline V gene. Unmatched junction bases numbered 4, after V lost 11 bases and J lost 1 base. CDR3 length equals 12 residues. As DNA, the CDR3 is TGTGCCGACAGGGCTTGGAACACTGAAGCTTTCTTT. It yields the protein CADRAWNTEAFF.

The rearrangement links TRBV29-1 to TRBJ1-1, with 9 bases identical to TRBD1. CDR1 and CDR2 (germline): SQVTM, ANQGSEA. The CDR3 sequence is 13 residues long. V lost 8 bases and J lost 0; bases outside the gene matches: 4. The CDR3 bases are TGCAGCATGGGACAGGGTATGAACACTGAAGCTTTCTTT. Translating it yields CSMGQGMNTEAFF.

The rearrangement uses TRBV30 and TRBJ1-2, with 7 bases lining up with TRBD1. With 4 bases clipped from V and 6 bases from J, the junction kept 8 bases outside the gene matches. Germline CDR1 reads GTSNPN; CDR2 reads SVGIG (reference sequence). CDR3 length: 13 residues. DNA for the CDR3: TGTGCCTGGATGGAAACAGGGGCGGATGGCTACACCTTC. Protein sequence: CAWMETGADGYTF.

This clone was seen a single time. V and J are TRBV6-5 and TRBJ1-2; TRBD1 matches at 7 bases. The CDR3 totals 14 residues. After removal of 0 bases from V and 4 bases from J, the junction contained 2 bases not matched to a gene. Germline values: CDR1 MNHEY, CDR2 SVGAGI. CDR3 amino acids: CASSYSGQVYGYTF. Written as DNA, the CDR3 is TGTGCCAGCAGTTACTCAGGACAGGTCTATGGCTACACCTTC.

This clone appeared a single time. The V gene is TRBV27, the J gene TRBJ2-3, with a tentative D call TRBD2 (5 bases). CDR3 length: 16 residues. CDR1 and CDR2 from the germline V gene are MNHEY and SMNVEV (reference sequence). Trimming cost V 6 bases and J 7 bases, with 23 bases left between them. The CDR3 sequence is CASSYLSTGGGNTQYF. The CDR3 nucleotides read TGTGCCAGCAGCTATTTGTCCACTGGAGGAGGCAATACGCAGTATTTT.